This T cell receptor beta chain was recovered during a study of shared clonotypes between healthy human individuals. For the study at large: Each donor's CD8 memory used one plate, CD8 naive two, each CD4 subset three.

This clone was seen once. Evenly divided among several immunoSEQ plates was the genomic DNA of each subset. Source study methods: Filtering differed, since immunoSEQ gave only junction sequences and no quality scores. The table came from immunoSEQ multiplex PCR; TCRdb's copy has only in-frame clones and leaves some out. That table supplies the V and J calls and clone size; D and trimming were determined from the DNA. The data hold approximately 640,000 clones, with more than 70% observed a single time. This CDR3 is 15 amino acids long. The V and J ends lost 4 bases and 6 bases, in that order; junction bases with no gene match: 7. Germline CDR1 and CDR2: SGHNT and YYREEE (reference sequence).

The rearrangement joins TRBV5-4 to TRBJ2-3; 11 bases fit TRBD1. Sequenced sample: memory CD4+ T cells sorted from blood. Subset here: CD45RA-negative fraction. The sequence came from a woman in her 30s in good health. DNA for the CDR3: TGTGCCAGCAGCCGTGGACAGGGGGCGCATGATACGCAGTATTTT. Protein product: CASSRGQGAHDTQYF.